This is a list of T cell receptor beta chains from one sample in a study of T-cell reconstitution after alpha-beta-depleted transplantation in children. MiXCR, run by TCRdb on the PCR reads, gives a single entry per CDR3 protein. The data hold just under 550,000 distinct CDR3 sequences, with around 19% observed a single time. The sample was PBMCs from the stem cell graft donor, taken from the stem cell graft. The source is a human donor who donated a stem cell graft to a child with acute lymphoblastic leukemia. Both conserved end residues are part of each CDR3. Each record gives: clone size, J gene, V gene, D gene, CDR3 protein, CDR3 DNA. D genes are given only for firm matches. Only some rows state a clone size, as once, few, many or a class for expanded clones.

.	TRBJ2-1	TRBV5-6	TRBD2	CASSFWTSGAGEQFF	TGTGCCAGCAGCTTTTGGACTAGCGGGGCTGGTGAGCAGTTCTTC
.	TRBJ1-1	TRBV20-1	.	CSVLRNTEAFF	TGCAGTGTACTACGGAACACTGAAGCTTTCTTT
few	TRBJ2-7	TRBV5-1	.	CASSQDIPYEQYF	TGCGCCAGCAGCCAGGACATCCCCTACGAGCAGTACTTC
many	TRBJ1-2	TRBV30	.	CAWSASGNYGYTF	TGTGCCTGGAGTGCCTCAGGAAACTATGGCTACACCTTC
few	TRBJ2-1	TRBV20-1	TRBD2	CSAGTSGFSQFF	TGCAGTGCGGGCACTAGCGGCTTTTCCCAGTTCTTC
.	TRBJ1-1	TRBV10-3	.	CAISEKGYEAFF	TGTGCCATCAGTGAGAAGGGGTATGAAGCTTTCTTT
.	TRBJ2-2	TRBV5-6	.	CASSRPGEKTGELFF	TGTGCCAGCAGTCGGCCCGGGGAGAAGACCGGGGAGCTGTTTTTT
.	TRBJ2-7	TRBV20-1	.	CSARRTVSSYEQYF	TGCAGTGCTAGAAGGACGGTGAGCTCCTACGAGCAGTACTTC
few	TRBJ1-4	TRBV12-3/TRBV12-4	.	CASSLLGNGEKLFF	TGTGCCAGCAGTTTACTAGGGAACGGGGAAAAACTGTTTTTT
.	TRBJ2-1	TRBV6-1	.	CASIPSDRLSYNEQFF	TGTGCCAGCATCCCCTCCGACAGACTTTCCTACAATGAGCAGTTCTTC
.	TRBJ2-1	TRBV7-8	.	CASSFTRRAQDEQFF	TGTGCCAGCAGCTTCACGAGGAGGGCCCAGGATGAGCAGTTCTTC
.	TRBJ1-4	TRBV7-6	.	CASSLGPGGRDEKLFF	TGTGCCAGCAGCTTAGGTCCGGGGGGCAGGGACGAAAAACTGTTTTTT
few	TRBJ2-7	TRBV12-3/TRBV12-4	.	CASSFEGRFYEQYF	TGTGCCAGCAGTTTTGAGGGACGCTTCTACGAGCAGTACTTC
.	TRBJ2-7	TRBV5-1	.	CASSFDFGGISEQYF	TGCGCCAGCAGCTTTGATTTCGGGGGCATTAGCGAGCAGTACTTC
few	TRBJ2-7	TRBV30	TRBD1	CAWSRMDRDYEQYF	TGTGCCTGGAGCCGAATGGACAGGGACTACGAGCAGTACTTC
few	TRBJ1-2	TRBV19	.	CASSISSGYGYTF	TGTGCCAGTAGTATATCCTCGGGGTATGGCTACACCTTC
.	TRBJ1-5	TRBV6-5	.	CASSYGGREDQPQHF	TGTGCCAGCAGTTACGGGGGGCGGGAAGATCAGCCCCAGCATTTT
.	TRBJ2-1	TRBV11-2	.	CASSMMDNEQFF	TGTGCCAGCAGTATGATGGACAATGAGCAGTTCTTC
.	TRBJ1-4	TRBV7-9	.	CASSMASEKLFF	TGTGCCAGCAGTATGGCTAGTGAAAAACTGTTTTTT
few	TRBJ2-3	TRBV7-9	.	CASSLFVAKADTQYF	TGTGCCAGCAGCTTATTCGTGGCAAAGGCAGATACGCAGTATTTT
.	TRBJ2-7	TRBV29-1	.	CSALDGLRRDEQYF	TGCAGCGCCCTGGACGGTTTGAGAAGGGACGAGCAGTACTTC
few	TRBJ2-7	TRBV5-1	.	CASRPRGPGEQYF	TGCGCCAGCAGGCCTAGGGGCCCGGGAGAGCAGTACTTC
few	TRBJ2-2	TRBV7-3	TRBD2	CASSFREGPGTGELFF	TGTGCCAGCAGCTTTAGGGAGGGACCGGGCACCGGGGAGCTGTTTTTT
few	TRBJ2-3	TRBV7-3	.	CASSLMSGSPDTQYF	TGTGCCAGCAGCTTAATGTCCGGGTCCCCAGATACGCAGTATTTT
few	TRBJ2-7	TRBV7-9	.	CASSLTGQGKGYEQYF	TGTGCCAGCAGCTTAACAGGGCAGGGGAAGGGCTACGAGCAGTACTTC
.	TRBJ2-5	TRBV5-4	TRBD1	CASSPQGAGGETQYF	TGTGCCAGCAGCCCACAGGGGGCCGGGGGAGAGACCCAGTACTTC
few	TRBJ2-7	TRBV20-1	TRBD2	CSATGLAGGAPYEQYF	TGCAGTGCCACGGGACTAGCGGGAGGTGCGCCTTACGAGCAGTACTTC
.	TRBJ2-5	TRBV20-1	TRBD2	CRVNAGLAGSGQETQYF	TGCAGGGTCAACGCAGGACTAGCGGGAAGCGGGCAAGAGACCCAGTACTTC
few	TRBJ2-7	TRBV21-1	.	CASSKRLAGDHEQYF	TGTGCCAGCAGCAAACGACTAGCGGGAGACCACGAGCAGTACTTC
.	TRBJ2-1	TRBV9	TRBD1	CASSGTGAEQFF	TGTGCCAGCAGCGGGACAGGGGCTGAGCAGTTCTTC
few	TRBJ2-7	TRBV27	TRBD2	CASSFQGLAGYEQYF	TGTGCCAGCAGTTTCCAGGGACTAGCGGGTTACGAGCAGTACTTC
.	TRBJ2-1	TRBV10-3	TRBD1	CAIMRTGFGLNYNEQFF	TGTGCCATCATGAGGACAGGGTTTGGGTTGAACTACAATGAGCAGTTCTTC
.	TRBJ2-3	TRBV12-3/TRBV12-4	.	CASRDSPTSTDTQYF	TGTGCCAGCCGAGACTCTCCTACTAGCACAGATACGCAGTATTTT
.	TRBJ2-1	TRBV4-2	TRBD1	CASSQETGGVGEQFF	TGTGCCAGCAGCCAAGAGACAGGGGGAGTTGGTGAGCAGTTCTTC
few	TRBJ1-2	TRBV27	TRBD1	CASSFSGTGGIYGYTF	TGTGCCAGCAGTTTTTCCGGGACAGGGGGCATCTATGGCTACACCTTC
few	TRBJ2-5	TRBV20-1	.	CSELQGSQETQYF	TGCAGCGAACTACAGGGCTCCCAAGAGACCCAGTACTTC
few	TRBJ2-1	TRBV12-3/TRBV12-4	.	CASREDPYNEQFF	TGTGCCAGCAGAGAAGATCCCTATAATGAGCAGTTCTTC
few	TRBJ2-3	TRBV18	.	CASSPLGSRTDTQYF	TGTGCCAGCTCACCGCTCGGGTCTCGCACAGATACGCAGTATTTT
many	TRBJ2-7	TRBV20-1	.	CSATSDPYEQYF	TGCAGTGCTACTAGCGACCCCTACGAGCAGTACTTC
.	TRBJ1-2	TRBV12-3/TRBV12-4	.	CASSLGRTHGYTF	TGTGCCAGCAGTTTAGGACGGACCCATGGCTACACCTTC
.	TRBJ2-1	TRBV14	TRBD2	CASSRSRLAGENEQFF	TGTGCCAGCAGCCGGTCTCGCCTAGCGGGAGAGAATGAGCAGTTCTTC
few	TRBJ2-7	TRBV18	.	CASSPLVGRSSYEQYF	TGTGCCAGCTCACCACTCGTGGGACGGAGCTCCTACGAGCAGTACTTC
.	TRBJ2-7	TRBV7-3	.	CASSLIQGFSYEQYF	TGTGCCAGCAGCTTAATTCAGGGATTCTCCTACGAGCAGTACTTC
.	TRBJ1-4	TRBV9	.	CASGREAANEKLFF	TGTGCCAGCGGTAGGGAGGCGGCTAACGAAAAACTGTTTTTT
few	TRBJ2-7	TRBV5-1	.	CASSRGGAHEQYF	TGCGCCAGCAGCCGAGGAGGGGCCCACGAGCAGTACTTC
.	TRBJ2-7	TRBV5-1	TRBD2	CASAPTSGYEQYF	TGCGCCAGCGCCCCAACTAGCGGCTACGAGCAGTACTTC
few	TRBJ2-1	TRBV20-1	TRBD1	CSARRTGIGEQFF	TGCAGTGCTAGGAGGACAGGTATCGGTGAGCAGTTCTTC
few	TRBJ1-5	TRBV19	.	CASSDGAVLGNQPQHF	TGTGCCAGTAGTGATGGGGCGGTACTGGGCAATCAGCCCCAGCATTTT
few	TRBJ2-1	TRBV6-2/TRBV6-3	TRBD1	CASSYGPGTVYEQFF	TGTGCCAGCAGTTACGGGCCCGGGACAGTCTATGAGCAGTTCTTC
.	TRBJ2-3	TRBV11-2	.	CASSSDLTDTQYF	TGTGCCAGCAGTTCAGACTTAACAGATACGCAGTATTTT